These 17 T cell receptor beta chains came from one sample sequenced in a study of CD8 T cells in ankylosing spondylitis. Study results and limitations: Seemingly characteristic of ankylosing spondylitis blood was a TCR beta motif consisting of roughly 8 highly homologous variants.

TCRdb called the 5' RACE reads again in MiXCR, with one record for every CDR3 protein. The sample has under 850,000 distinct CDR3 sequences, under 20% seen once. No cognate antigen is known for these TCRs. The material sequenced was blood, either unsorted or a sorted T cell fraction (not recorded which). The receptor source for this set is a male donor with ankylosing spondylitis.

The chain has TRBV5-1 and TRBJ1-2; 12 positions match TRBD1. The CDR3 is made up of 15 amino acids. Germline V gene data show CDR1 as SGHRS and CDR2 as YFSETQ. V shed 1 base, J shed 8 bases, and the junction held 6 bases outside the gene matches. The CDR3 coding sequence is TGCGCCAGCAGCTTGTCCGGGACAGGGGGCCTAGGCTACACCTTC. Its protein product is CASSLSGTGGLGYTF.

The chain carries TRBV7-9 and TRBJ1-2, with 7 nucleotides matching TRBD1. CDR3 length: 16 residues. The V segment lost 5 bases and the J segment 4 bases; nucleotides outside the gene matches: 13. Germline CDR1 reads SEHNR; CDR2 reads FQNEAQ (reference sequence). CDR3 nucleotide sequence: TGTGCCAGCAGCGCCCGGACTACAGGGGAGGTCTATGGCTACACCTTC. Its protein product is CASSARTTGEVYGYTF.

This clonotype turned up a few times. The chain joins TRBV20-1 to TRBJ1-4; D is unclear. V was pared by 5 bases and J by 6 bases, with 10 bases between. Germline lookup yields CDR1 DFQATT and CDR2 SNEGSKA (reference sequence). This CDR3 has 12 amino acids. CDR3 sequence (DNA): TGCAGTGCTCGAGGGAAGGATGAAAAACTGTTTTTT. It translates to CSARGKDEKLFF.

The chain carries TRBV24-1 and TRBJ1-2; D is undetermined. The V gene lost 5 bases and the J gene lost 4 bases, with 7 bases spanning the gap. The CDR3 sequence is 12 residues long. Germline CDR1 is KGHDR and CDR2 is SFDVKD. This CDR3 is CATSGAGYGYTF. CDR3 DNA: TGTGCCACCAGTGGGGCCGGCTATGGCTACACCTTC.

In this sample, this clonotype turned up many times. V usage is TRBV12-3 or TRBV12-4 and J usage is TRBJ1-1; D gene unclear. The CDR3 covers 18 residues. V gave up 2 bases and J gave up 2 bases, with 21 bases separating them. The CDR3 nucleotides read TGTGCCAGCAGTTTAATGATGGGTCCCGGGCCAACCAACACTGAAGCTTTCTTT. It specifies CASSLMMGPGPTNTEAFF.

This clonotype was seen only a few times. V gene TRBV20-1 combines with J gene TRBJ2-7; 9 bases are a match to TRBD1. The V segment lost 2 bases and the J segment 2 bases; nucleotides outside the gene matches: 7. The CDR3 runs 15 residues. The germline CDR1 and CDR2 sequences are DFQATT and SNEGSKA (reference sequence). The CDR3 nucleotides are TGCAGTGCTAGACCCTTGGGACAGGGTACCTACGAGCAGTACTTC. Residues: CSARPLGQGTYEQYF.

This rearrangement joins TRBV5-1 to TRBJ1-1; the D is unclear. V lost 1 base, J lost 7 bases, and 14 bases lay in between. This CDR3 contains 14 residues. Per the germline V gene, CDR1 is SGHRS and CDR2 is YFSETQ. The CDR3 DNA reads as TGCGCCAGCAGCTTGCGTGGTTCCACTTTTGAAGCTTTCTTT. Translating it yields CASSLRGSTFEAFF.

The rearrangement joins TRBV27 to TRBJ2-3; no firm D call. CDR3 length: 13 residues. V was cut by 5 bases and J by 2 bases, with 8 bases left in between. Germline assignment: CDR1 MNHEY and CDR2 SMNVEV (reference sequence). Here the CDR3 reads CASSLFFTDTQYF. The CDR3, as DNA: TGTGCCAGCAGTCTATTTTTCACAGATACGCAGTATTTT.

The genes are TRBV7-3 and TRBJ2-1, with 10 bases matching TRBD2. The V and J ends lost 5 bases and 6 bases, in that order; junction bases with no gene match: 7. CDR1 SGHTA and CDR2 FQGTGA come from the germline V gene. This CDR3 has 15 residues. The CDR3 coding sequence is TGTGCCAGCAGCATCCTAGCGGGAGTCTCCAATGAGCAGTTCTTC. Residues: CASSILAGVSNEQFF.

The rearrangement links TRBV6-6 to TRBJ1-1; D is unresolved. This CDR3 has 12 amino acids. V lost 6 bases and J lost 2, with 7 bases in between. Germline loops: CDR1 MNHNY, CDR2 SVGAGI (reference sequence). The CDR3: CASRRPNTEAFF. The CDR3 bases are TGTGCCAGCAGGCGGCCCAACACTGAAGCTTTCTTT.

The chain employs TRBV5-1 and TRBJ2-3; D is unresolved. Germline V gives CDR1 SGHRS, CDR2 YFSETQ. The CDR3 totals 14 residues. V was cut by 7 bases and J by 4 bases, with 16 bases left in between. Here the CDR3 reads CASRRDTMADTQYF. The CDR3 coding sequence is TGCGCCAGCCGACGAGACACGATGGCAGATACGCAGTATTTT.

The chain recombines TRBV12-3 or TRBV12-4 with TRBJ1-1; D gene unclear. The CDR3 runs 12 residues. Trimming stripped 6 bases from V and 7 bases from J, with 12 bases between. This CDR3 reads CASRRTSGEAFF. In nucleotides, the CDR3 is TGTGCCAGCAGACGTACAAGCGGTGAAGCTTTCTTT.

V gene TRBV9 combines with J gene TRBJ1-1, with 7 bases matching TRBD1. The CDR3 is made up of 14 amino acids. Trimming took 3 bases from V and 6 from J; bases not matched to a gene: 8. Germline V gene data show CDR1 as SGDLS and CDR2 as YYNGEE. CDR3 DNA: TGTGCCAGCAGCGCAACAGGGGTTTGGGCTGAAGCTTTCTTT. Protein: CASSATGVWAEAFF. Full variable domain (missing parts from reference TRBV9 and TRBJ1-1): DSGVTQTPKHLITATGQRVTLRCSPRSGDLSVYWYQQSLDQGLQFLIQYYNGEERAKGNILERFSAQQFPDLHSELNLSSLELGDSALYFCASSATGVWAEAFFGQGTRLTVV.

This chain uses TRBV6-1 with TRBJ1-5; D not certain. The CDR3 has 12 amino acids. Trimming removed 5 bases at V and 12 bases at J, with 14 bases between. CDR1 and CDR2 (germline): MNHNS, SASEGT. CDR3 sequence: CASSPGSYRQHF. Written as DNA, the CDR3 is TGTGCCAGCAGTCCTGGATCCTACCGCCAGCATTTT.

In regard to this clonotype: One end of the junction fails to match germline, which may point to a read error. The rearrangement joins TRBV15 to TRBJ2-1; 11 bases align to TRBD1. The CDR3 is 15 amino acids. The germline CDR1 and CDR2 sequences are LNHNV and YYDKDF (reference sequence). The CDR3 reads CATSRGQGAYNEQFF. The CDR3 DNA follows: TGTGCCACCAGTAGAGGACAGGGGGCTTACAATGAGCAGTTCTTC.

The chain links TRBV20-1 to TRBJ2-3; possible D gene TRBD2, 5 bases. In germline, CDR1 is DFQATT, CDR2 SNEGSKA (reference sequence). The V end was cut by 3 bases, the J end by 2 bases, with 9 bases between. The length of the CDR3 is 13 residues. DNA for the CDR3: TGCAGTGCTAGGAAGCGGCACACAGATACGCAGTATTTT. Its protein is CSARKRHTDTQYF.

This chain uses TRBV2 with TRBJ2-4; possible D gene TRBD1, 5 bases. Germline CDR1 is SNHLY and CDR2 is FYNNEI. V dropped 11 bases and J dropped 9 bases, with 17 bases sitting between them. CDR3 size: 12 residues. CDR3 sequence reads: CAGGFGAGIQYF. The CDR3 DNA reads TGTGCCGGTGGGTTTGGGGCTGGCATTCAGTACTTC.